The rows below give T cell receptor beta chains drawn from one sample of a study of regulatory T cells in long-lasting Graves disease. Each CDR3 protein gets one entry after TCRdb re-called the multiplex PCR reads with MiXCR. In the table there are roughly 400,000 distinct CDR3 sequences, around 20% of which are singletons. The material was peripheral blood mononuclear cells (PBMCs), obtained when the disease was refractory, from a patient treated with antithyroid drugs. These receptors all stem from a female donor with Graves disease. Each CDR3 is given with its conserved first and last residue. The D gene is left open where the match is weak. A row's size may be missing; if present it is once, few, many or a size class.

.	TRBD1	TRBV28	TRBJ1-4	CASSLTGRGEKLFF	TGTGCCAGCAGTCTGACAGGGAGAGGAGAAAAACTGTTTTTT
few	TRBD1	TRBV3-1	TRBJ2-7	CASSRRTGAFYEQYF	TGTGCCAGCAGCCGGAGGACAGGGGCTTTCTACGAGCAGTACTTC
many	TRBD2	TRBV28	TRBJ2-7	CASSFVGGPVYEQYF	TGTGCCAGCAGTTTCGTGGGAGGGCCGGTCTACGAGCAGTACTTC
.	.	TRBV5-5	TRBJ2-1	CASSLVGGSYNEQFF	TGTGCCAGCAGCTTGGTAGGAGGGTCCTACAATGAGCAGTTCTTC
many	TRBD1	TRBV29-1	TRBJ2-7	CSVTGTGIYEQYF	TGCAGCGTTACCGGGACAGGTATCTACGAGCAGTACTTC
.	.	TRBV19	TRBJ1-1	CASSIRHNTEAFF	TGTGCCAGTAGTATACGGCATAACACTGAAGCTTTCTTT
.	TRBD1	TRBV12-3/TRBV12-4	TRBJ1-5	CAGTLAGTANQPQHF	TGTGCCGGCACCTTAGCCGGGACAGCAAATCAGCCCCAGCATTTT
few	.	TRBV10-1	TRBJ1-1	CASTGTVEGQAFF	TGCGCCAGCACGGGGACGGTGGAGGGTCAAGCTTTCTTT
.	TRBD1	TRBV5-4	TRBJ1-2	CASSSGDSLGYGYTF	TGTGCCAGCAGCTCAGGGGACAGTCTCGGCTATGGCTACACCTTC
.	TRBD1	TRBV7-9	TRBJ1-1	CASSFGRGQPNTEAFF	TGTGCCAGCAGCTTTGGGCGGGGACAGCCGAACACTGAAGCTTTCTTT
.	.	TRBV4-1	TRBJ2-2	CASSQDSGRNTGELFF	TGCGCCAGCAGCCAAGATTCGGGAAGGAACACCGGGGAGCTGTTTTTT
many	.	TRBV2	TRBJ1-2	CASRATDYGYTF	TGTGCCAGCAGGGCAACCGACTATGGCTACACCTTC
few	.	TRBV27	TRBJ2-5	CASSPYLGGTQYF	TGTGCCAGCAGTCCCTACCTAGGGGGGACCCAGTACTTC
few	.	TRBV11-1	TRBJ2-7	CASSAQGGVSEQYF	TGTGCCAGCAGCGCCCAGGGTGGGGTAAGCGAGCAGTACTTC
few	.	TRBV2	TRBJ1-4	CASSRVGNNGKLFF	TGTGCCAGCAGTCGGGTAGGGAATAATGGAAAACTGTTTTTT
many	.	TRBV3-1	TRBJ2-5	CASRYWRQETQYF	TGTGCCAGTCGATATTGGCGCCAAGAGACCCAGTACTTC
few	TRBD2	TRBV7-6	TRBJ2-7	CASSPVPGTTYEQYF	TGTGCCAGCAGCCCAGTTCCCGGGACTACCTACGAGCAGTACTTC
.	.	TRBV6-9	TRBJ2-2	CASSCSHVNTGELFF	TGTGCCAGCAGTTGCTCGCACGTGAACACCGGGGAGCTGTTTTTT
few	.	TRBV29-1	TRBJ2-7	CSVVAPGAATYEQYF	TGCAGCGTTGTAGCCCCAGGAGCGGCAACCTACGAGCAGTACTTC
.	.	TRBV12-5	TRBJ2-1	CASGPSLATYTHSYNEQFF	TGTGCTAGTGGTCCTTCTCTAGCGACCTACACCCATTCCTACAATGAGCAGTTCTTC
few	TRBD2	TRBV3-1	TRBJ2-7	CASSPRLAKNSYEQYF	TGTGCCAGCAGCCCCCGACTAGCGAAGAACTCCTACGAACAGTACTTC
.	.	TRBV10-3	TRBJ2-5	CVISESGLEGAYETQYF	TGTGTCATCAGTGAGTCGGGGTTGGAGGGGGCTTATGAGACCCAGTACTTC
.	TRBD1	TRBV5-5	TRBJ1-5	CASSLTTGNQPQHF	TGTGCCAGCAGCCTGACGACAGGGAACCAGCCCCAGCATTTT
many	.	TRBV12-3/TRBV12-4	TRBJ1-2	CASSLRAGSFVDYGYTF	TGTGCCAGCAGTTTGAGGGCGGGGAGTTTTGTGGACTATGGCTACACCTTC
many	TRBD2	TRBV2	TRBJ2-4	CASKGASGIGNIQYF	TGTGCCAGCAAGGGGGCTAGCGGGATTGGAAACATTCAGTACTTC
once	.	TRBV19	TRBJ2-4	CASSIRGALAKNIQYF	TGTGCCAGTAGTATAAGGGGGGCTCTAGCCAAAAACATTCAGTACTTC
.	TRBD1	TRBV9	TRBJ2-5	CASSSTGAQETQYF	TGTGCCAGCAGCTCAACAGGGGCCCAAGAGACCCAGTACTTC
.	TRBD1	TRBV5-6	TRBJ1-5	CASSFSGQGNQPQHF	TGTGCCAGCAGCTTCTCCGGACAGGGGAATCAGCCCCAGCATTTT
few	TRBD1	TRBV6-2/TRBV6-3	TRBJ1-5	CASSTTGVDNQPQHF	TGTGCCAGCAGTACTACAGGGGTTGACAATCAGCCCCAGCATTTT
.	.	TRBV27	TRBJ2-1	CASSLADTYNEQFF	TGTGCCAGCAGTTTAGCGGATACCTACAATGAGCAGTTCTTC
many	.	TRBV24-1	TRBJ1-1	CATRSELNTEAFF	TGTGCCACCAGGAGTGAACTCAACACTGAAGCTTTCTTT
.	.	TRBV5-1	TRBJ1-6	CASSLDFNSPPHF	TGCGCCAGCAGCTTGGATTTTAATTCACCCCCCCACTTT
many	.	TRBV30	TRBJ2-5	CAWSVPGRVRETQYF	TGTGCCTGGAGTGTACCGGGACGGGTGCGGGAGACCCAGTACTTC
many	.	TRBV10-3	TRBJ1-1	CAISEDVKAFF	TGTGCCATCAGTGAGGACGTGAAGGCTTTCTTT
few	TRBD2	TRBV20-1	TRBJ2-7	CSATPLAGLSYEQYF	TGCAGTGCTACGCCACTAGCGGGACTCTCCTACGAGCAGTACTTC
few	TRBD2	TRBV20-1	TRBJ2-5	CSAHLDLLAGEKETQYF	TGCAGTGCCCACCTTGATCTCTTAGCGGGAGAAAAGGAGACCCAGTACTTC
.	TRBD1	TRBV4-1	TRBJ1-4	CASSLRDRVLF	TGCGCCAGCAGCCTTCGGGACAGGGTACTTTTT
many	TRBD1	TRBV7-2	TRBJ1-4	CASSLDRGAREKLFF	TGTGCCAGCAGCTTAGACAGGGGTGCAAGGGAAAAACTGTTTTTT
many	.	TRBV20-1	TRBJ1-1	CSAREGAEAFF	TGCAGTGCTAGAGAGGGGGCCGAAGCTTTCTTT
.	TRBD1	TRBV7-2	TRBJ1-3	CASRTGLWGTIYF	TGTGCCAGCAGGACAGGGCTCTGGGGCACCATATATTTT